One T cell receptor (beta chain) is described in this entry. These data come from a study of T cells in Graves' hyperthyroidism and ophthalmopathy. Amplification targeted TCR beta CDR3 regions from RNA transcripts. The HTBI primer set drove a first-round RT-PCR of the TCR CDR3. TCRdb passed the multiplex PCR reads through MiXCR, listing each CDR3 protein once. The repertoire holds around 400,000 distinct CDR3 sequences, with less than 20% as singletons. V was pared by 7 bases and J by 7 bases, with 16 bases of the junction left unmatched. Germline CDR1 reads DFQATT; CDR2 reads SNEGSKA (reference sequence). CDR3 length equals 16 residues.

This clonotype was obtained from a woman aged 18-29 years with Graves' hyperthyroidism that later progressed to Graves' ophthalmopathy. This chain joins TRBV20-1 and TRBJ1-6, with TRBD1 matching over 7 bases. The source material was blood. CDR3 in DNA: TGCAGTGTTAGTTGGGGGAGGCGGACAGGCAATTCACCCCTCCACTTT. It codes for CSVSWGRRTGNSPLHF.